This record covers a single T cell receptor beta chain. Original methodology: Estimation of nucleated cell counts relied on the amplification of reference gene primers. Data came from immunoSEQ multiplex PCR; TCRdb stores just in-frame clones and leaves some out. V, J and clone size are taken as reported in that table, and D and trimming were inferred from the DNA itself. The sample lists under 200,000 clones, roughly nine tenths seen once, with about 22% in the top ten. The germline V gene encodes CDR1 SNHLY and CDR2 FYNNEI. The germline V and J ends were trimmed by 7 bases and 4 bases, with 10 bases remaining between them. The CDR3 is made up of 13 amino acids. The data originate from a study of blood T cell repertoires in COVID-19. At the level of the study: Samples of COVID-19 (acute and convalescent) were obtained from the United States, Italy and Spain. Sample material is recorded as cDNA or gDNA derived from T cells, B-cell-depleted T cells, or PBMCs.

The TCR originated in a man between 60 and 75 years old with active or convalescent COVID-19. The chain joins TRBV2 to TRBJ1-4; D gene unclear. The sample comprised peripheral blood. The CDR3 here is CASTRIINEKLFF. The CDR3 nucleotides read TGTGCCAGCACGCGTATCATTAATGAAAAACTGTTTTTT.